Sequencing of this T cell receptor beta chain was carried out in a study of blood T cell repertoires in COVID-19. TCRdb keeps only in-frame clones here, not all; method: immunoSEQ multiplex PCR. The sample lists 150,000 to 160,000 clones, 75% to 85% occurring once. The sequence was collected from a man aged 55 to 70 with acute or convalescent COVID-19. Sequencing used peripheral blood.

For the CDR3, the DNA is TGTGCCAGCAGCTTAGATCTATTAAAGGGACAGGGGAGCGGCTACACCTTC. Residues: CASSLDLLKGQGSGYTF. This chain connects TRBV11-2 to TRBJ1-2, with TRBD1 identical over 10 bases. J gave up 8 bases and V 0 bases, and 12 bases lay outside the gene matches. Germline V lookup: CDR1 SGHAT, CDR2 FQNNGV. The CDR3 length is 17 residues.